This paragraph covers one T cell receptor beta chain sequence. This specimen comes from a study of shared clonotypes between healthy human individuals. Terminally differentiated effector memory CD45RA+ cells were left out of the naive CD8 fraction, which was CD45RO-negative and positively selected for CCR7. Healthy HIV-negative adults with no recent acute infections or vaccinations were recruited as donors. This CDR3 is built from 15 residues. The J segment lost 0 bases and the V segment lost 2 bases, leaving 1 base of the junction unmatched. Germline CDR1 and CDR2: MNHNY and SVGAGI (reference sequence). Generated by immunoSEQ multiplex PCR, the TCRdb table keeps only in-frame clones and is missing some. There are some 2,000,000 clones in the sample; about 94% occur only once, and roughly 1% lies in the top ten.

The rearrangement joins TRBV6-6 to TRBJ2-1; 7 bases fit TRBD1. This receptor was taken from a man aged 18 to 29 in good health. Sequenced material: naive CD8+ T cells sorted from blood. The chain's CDR3 is CASSYKGASYNEQFF. Here the CDR3 DNA reads TGTGCCAGCAGTTACAAGGGGGCCTCCTACAATGAGCAGTTCTTC.